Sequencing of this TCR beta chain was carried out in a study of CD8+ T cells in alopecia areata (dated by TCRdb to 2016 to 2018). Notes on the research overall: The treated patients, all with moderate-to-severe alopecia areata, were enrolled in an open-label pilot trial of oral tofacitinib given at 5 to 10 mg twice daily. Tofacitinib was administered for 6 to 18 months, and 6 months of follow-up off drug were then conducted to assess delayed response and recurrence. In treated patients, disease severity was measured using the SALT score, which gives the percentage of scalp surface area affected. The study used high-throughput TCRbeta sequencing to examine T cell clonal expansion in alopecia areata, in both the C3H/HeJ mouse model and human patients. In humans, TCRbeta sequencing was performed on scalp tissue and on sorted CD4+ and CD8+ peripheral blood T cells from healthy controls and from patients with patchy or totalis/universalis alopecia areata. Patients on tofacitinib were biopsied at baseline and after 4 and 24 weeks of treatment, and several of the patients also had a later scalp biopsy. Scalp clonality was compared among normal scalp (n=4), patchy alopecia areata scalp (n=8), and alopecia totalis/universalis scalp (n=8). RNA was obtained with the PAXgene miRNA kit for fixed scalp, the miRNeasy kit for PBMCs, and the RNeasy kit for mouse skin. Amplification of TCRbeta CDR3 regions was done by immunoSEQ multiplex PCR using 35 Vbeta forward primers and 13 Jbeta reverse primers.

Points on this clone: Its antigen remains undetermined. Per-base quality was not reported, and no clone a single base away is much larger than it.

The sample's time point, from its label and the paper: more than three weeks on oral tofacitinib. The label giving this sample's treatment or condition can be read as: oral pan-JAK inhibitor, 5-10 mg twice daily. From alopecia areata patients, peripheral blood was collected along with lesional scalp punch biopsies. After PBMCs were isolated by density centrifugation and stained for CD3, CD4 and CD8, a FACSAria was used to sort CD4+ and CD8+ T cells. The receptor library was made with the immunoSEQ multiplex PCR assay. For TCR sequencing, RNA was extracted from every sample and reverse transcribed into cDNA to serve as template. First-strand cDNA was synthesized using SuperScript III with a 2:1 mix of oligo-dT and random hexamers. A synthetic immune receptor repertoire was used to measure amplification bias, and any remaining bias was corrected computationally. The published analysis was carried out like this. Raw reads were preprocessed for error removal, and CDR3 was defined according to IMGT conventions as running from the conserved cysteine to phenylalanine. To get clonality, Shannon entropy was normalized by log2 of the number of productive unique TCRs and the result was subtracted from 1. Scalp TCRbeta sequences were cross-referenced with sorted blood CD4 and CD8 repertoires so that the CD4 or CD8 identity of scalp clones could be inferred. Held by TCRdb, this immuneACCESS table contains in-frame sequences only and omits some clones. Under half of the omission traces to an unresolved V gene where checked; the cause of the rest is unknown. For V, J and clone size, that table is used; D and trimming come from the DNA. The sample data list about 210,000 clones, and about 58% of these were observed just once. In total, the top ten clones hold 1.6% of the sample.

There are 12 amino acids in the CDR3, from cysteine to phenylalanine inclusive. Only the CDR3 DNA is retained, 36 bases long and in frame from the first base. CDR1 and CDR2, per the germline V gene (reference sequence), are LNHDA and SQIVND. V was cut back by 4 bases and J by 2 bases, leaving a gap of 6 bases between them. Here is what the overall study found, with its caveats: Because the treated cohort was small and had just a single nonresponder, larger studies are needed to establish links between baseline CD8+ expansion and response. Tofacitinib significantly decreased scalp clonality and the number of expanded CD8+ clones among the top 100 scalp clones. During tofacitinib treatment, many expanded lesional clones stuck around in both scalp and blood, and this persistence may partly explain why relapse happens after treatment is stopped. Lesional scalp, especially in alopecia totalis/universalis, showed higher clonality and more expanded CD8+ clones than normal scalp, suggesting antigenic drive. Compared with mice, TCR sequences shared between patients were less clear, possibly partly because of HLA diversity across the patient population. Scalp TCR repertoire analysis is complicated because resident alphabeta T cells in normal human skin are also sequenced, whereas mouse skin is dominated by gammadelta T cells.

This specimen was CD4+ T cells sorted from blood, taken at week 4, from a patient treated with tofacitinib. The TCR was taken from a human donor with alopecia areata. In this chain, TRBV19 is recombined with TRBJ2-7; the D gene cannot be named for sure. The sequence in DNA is TGTGCCAGTAGTACCCCGGCCTACGAGCAGTACTTC. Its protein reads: CASSTPAYEQYF.